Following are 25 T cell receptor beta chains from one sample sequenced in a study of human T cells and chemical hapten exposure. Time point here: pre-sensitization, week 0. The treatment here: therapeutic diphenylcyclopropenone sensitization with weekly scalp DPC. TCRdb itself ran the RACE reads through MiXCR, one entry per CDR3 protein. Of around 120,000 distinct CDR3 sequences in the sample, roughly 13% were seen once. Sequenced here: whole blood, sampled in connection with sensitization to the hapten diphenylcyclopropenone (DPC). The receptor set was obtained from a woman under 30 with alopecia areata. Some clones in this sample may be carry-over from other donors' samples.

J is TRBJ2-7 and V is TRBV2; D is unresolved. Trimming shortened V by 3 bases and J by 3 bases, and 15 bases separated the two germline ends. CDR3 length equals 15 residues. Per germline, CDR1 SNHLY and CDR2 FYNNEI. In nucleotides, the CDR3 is TGTGCCAGCAGTGATCGAAGCCATCTCAACTACGAGCAGTACTTC. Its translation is CASSDRSHLNYEQYF.

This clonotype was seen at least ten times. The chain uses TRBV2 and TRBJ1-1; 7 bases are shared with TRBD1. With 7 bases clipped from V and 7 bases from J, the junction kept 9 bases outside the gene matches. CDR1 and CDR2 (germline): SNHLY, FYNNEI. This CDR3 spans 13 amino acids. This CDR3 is CASTGQAGNEAFF. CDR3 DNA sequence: TGTGCCAGCACTGGACAGGCGGGTAATGAAGCTTTCTTT.

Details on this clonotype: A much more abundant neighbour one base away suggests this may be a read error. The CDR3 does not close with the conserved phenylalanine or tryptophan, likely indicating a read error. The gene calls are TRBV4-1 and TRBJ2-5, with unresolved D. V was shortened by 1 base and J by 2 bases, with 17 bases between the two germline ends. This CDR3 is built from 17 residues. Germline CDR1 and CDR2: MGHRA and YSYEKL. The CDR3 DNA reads TGCGCCAGCAGCCAAGCCAGCCTCCACAGCCCACAAGAGACCCAGTACTCC. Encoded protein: CASSQASLHSPQETQYS.

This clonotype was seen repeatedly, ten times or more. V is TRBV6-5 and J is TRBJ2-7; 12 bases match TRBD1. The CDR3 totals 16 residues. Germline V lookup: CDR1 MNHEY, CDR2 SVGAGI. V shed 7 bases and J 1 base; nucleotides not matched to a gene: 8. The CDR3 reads CASNSGGQGASYEQYF. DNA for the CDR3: TGTGCCAGCAACTCCGGGGGACAGGGGGCTTCCTACGAGCAGTACTTC.

The chain's CDR3 is CASSRLQVGGEAFF. DNA of the CDR3: TGTGCCAGCAGCAGACTACAGGTTGGGGGTGAAGCTTTCTTT. This chain connects TRBV28 to TRBJ1-1; tentatively, D is TRBD1 (5 bases). Trimming left V 6 bases short and J 7 bases short, with 18 bases between. This CDR3 region has 14 residues. Germline V CDR1 and CDR2: MDHEN, SYDVKM.

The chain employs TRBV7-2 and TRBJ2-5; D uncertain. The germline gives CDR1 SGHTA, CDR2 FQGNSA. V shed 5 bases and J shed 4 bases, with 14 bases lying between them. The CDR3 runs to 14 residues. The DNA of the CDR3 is TGTGCCAGCAGCCCTCCCAGGAAAGTAGAGACCCAGTACTTC. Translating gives CASSPPRKVETQYF.

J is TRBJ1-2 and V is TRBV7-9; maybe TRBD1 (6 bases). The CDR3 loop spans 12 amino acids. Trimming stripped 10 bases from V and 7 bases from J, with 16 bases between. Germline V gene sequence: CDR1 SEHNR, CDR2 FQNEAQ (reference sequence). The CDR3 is CATRGARTGYTF. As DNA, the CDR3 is TGTGCCACCCGGGGGGCGCGTACTGGCTACACCTTC.

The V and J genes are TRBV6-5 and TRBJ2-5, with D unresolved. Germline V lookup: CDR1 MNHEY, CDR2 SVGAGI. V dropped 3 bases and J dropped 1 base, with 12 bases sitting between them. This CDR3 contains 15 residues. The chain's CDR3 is CASSYRARSQETQYF. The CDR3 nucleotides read TGTGCCAGCAGTTATCGGGCCAGGAGCCAAGAGACCCAGTACTTC.

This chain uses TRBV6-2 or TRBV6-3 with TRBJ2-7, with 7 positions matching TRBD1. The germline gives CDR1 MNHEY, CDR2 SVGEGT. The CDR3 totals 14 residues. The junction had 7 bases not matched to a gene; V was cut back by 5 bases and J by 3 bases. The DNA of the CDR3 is TGTGCCAGCAGTCCGAGACAGGGAAACTACGAGCAGTACTTC. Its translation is CASSPRQGNYEQYF.

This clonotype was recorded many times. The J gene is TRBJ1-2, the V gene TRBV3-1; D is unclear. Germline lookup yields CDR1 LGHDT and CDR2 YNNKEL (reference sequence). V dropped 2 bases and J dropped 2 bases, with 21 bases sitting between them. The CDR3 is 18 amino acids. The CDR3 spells CASSQPKDSDGGNYGYTF. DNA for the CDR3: TGTGCCAGCAGCCAACCCAAAGATTCGGACGGTGGGAACTATGGCTACACCTTC. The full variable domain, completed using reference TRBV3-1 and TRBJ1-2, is DTAVSQTPKYLVTQMGNDKSIKCEQNLGHDTMYWYKQDSKKFLKIMFSYNNKELIINETVPNRFSPKSPDKAHLNLHINSLELGDSAVYFCASSQPKDSDGGNYGYTFGSGTRLTVV.

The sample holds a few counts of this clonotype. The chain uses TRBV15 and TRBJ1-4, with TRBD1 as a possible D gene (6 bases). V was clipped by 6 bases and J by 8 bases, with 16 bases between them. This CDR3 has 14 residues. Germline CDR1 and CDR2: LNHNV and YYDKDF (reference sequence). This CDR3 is CATRVTGGREKLFF. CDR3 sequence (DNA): TGTGCCACCAGAGTGACAGGCGGGAGGGAAAAACTGTTTTTT.

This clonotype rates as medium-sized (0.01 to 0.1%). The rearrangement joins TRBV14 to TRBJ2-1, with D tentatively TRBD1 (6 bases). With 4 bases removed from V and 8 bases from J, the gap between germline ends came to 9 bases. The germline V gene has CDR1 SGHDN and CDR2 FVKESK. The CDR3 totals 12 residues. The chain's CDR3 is CASSLQGHEQFF. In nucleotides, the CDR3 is TGTGCCAGCAGCCTACAGGGCCATGAGCAGTTCTTC.

CDR3 nucleotides: TGTGCCAGTAGTGGGCCTTATAATTCACCCCTCCACTTT. Protein: CASSGPYNSPLHF. The chain employs TRBV19 and TRBJ1-6; no clear D gene. The V end was cut by 5 bases, the J end by 4 bases, with 6 bases between. The CDR3 covers 13 residues. The V gene's germline CDR1 is LNHDA and CDR2 SQIVND (reference sequence).

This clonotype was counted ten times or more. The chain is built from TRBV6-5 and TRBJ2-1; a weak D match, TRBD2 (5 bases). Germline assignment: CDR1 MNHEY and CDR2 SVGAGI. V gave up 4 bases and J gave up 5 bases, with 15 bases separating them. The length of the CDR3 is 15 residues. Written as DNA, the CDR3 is TGTGCCAGCAGTTTCTCTCCCTCGGGGAACAATGAGCAGTTCTTC. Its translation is CASSFSPSGNNEQFF.

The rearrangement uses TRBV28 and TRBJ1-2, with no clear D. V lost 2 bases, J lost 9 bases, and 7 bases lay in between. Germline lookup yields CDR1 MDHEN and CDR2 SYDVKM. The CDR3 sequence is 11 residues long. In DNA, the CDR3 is TGTGCCAGCAGTTTAAGATGGAGCTACACCTTC. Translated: CASSLRWSYTF.

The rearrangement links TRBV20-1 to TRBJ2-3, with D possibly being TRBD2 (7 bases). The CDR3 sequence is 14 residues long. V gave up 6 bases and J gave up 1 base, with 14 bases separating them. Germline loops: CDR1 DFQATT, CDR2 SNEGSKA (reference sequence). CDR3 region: CSATRGAGTDTQYF. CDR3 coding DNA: TGCAGTGCAACCCGGGGGGCAGGCACAGATACGCAGTATTTT.

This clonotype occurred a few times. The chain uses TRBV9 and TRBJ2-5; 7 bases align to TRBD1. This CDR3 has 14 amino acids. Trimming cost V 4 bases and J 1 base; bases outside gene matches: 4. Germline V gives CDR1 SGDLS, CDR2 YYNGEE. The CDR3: CASSKQGTQETQYF. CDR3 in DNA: TGTGCCAGCAGCAAACAGGGGACCCAAGAGACCCAGTACTTC.

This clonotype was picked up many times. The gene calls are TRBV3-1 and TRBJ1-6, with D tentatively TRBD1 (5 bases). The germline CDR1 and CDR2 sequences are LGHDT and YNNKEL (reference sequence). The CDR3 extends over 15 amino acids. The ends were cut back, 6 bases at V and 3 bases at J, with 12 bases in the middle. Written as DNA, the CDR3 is TGTGCCAGCAGAGGCACAGGTATCTATAATTCACCCCTCCACTTT. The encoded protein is CASRGTGIYNSPLHF.

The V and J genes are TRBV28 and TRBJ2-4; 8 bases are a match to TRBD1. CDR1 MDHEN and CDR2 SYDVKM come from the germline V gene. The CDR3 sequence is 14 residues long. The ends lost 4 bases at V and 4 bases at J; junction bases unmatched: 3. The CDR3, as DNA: TGTGCCAGCAGTTCCCGGACAGGGAAAAACATTCAGTACTTC. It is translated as CASSSRTGKNIQYF.

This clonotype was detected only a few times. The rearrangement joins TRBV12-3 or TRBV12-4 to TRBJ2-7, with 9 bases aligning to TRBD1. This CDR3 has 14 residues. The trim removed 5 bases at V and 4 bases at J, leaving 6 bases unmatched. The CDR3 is CASSRYGTGYEQYF. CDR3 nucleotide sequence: TGTGCCAGCAGTCGTTACGGGACAGGGTACGAGCAGTACTTC.

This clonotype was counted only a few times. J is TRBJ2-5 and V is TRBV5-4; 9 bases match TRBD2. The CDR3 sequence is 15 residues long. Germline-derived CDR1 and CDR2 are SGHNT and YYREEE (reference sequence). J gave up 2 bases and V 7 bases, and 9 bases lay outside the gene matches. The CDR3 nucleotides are TGTGCCAGCGCCTTAGCGGGGGCGGGGCAAGAGACCCAGTACTTC. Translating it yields CASALAGAGQETQYF.

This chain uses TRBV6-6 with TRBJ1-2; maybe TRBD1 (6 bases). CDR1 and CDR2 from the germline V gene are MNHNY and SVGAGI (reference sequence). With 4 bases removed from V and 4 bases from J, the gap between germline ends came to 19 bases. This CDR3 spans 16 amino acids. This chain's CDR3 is CASSFVRGANFYGYTF. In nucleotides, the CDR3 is TGTGCCAGCAGTTTCGTCAGGGGCGCCAACTTCTATGGCTACACCTTC.

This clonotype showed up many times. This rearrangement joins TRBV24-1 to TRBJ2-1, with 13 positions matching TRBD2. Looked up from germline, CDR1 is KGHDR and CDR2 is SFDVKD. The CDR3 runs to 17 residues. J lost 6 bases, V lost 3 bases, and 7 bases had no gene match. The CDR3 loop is CATSDPPGLAGTNEQFF. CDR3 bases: TGTGCCACCAGTGATCCCCCGGGACTAGCGGGGACCAATGAGCAGTTCTTC.

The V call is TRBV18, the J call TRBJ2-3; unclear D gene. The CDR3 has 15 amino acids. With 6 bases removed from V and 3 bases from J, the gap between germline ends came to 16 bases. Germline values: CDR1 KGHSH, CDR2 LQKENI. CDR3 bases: TGTGCCAGCTCTAAAAGGATCCAGAGAACAGATACGCAGTATTTT. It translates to CASSKRIQRTDTQYF.

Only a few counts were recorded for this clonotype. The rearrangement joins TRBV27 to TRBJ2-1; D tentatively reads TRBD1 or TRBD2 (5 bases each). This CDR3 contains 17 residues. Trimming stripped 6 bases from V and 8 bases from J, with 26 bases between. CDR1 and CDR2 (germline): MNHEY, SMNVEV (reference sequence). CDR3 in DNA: TGTGCCAGCAGACAGGACTCTTCCTGGGGAACCAGCGATGAGCAGTTCTTC. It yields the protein CASRQDSSWGTSDEQFF.